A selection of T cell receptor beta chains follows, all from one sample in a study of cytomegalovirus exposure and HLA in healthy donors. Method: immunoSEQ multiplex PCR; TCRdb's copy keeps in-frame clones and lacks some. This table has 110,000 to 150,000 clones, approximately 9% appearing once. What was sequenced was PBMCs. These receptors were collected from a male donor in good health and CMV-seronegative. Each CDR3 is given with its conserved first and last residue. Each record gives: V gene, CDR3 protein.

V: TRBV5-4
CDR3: CASSSPTGITPYEQYF

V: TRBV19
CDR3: CASSSRTGEGTGELFF

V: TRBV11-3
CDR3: CASSVGTHSGELFF

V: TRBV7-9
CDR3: CASSFSQQETQYF

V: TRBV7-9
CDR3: CASSLVRQYTEAFF

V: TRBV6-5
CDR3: CASSSSGRADEQFF

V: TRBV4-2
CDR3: CASSQSLASSSYNEQFF

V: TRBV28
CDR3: CASLLGQGNTGELFF

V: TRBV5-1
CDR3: CASSLEGGSYEQYF

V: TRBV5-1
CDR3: CASSFGVAYEQYF

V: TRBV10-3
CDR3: CAISPGTGLGEKLFF